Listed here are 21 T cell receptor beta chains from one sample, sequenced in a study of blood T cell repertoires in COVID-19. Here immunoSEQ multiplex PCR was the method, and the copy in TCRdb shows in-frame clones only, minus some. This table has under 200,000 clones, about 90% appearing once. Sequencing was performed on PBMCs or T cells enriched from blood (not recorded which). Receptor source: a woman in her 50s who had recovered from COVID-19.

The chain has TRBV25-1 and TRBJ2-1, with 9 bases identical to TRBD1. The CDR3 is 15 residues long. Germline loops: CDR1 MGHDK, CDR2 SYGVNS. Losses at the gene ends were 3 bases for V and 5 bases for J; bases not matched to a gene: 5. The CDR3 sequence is CASSEGDRANNEQFF. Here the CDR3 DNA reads TGTGCCAGCAGTGAGGGGGACAGGGCCAACAATGAGCAGTTCTTC. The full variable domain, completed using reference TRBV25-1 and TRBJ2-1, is EADIYQTPRYLVIGTGKKITLECSQTMGHDKMYWYQQDPGMELHLIHYSYGVNSTEKGDLSSESTVSRIRTEHFPLTLESARPSHTSQYLCASSEGDRANNEQFFGPGTRLTVL.

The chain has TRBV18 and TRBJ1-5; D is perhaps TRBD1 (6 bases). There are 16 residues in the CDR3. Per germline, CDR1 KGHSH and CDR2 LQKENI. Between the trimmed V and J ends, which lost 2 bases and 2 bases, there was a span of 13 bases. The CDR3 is CASSPSGRGGNQPQHF. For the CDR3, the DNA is TGTGCCAGCTCACCATCGGGGAGGGGGGGCAATCAGCCCCAGCATTTT.

CDR3 protein: CASSFRDANYGYTF. In nucleotides, the CDR3 is TGTGCCAGCAGCTTCCGGGATGCTAACTATGGCTACACCTTC. The V call is TRBV21-1, the J call TRBJ1-2. TRBV21-1 is described as a pseudogene. CDR3 length: 14 amino acids.

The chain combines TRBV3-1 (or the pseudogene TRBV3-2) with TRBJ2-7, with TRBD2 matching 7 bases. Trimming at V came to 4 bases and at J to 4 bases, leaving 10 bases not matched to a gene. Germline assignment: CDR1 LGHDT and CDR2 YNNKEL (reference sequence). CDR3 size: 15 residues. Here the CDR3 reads CASSLRATSRYEQYF. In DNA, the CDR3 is TGTGCCAGCAGCCTCCGCGCGACTAGCAGGTACGAGCAGTACTTC.

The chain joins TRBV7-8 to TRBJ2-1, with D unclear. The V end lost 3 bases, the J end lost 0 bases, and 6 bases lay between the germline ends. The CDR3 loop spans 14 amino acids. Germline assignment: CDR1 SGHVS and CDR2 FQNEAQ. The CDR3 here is CASSFSLSYNEQFF. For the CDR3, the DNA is TGTGCCAGCAGCTTTAGCCTCTCCTACAATGAGCAGTTCTTC.

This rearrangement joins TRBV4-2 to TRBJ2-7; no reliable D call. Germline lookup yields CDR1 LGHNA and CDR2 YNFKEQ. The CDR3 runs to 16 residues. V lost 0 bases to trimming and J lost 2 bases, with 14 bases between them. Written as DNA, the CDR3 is TGTGCCAGCAGCCAAGAAAGAAGCTCCCCCACCTACGAGCAGTACTTC. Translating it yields CASSQERSSPTYEQYF.

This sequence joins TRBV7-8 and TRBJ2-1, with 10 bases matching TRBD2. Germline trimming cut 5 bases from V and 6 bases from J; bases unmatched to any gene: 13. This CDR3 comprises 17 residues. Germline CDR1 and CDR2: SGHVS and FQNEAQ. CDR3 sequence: CASSPGLGSGRANEQFF. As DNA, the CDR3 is TGTGCCAGCAGCCCAGGGCTGGGAAGCGGGAGGGCCAATGAGCAGTTCTTC.

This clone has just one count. The CDR3 DNA sequence: TGTGCCAGCAGCCTTTCGACTAGGCGGACCACAGATACGCAGTATTTT. Translating it yields CASSLSTRRTTDTQYF. V and J are TRBV28 and TRBJ2-3; D is perhaps TRBD2 (6 bases). The CDR3 has 16 residues. Germline assignment: CDR1 MDHEN and CDR2 SYDVKM. V lost 6 bases and J 2 bases, leaving 18 bases between the germline ends.

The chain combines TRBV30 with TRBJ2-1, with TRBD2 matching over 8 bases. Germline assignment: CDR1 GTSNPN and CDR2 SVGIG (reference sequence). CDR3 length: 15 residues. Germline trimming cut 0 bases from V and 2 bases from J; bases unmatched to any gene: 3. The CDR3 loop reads CAWSVLGLAYNEQFF. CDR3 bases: TGTGCCTGGAGTGTACTGGGACTAGCCTACAATGAGCAGTTCTTC.

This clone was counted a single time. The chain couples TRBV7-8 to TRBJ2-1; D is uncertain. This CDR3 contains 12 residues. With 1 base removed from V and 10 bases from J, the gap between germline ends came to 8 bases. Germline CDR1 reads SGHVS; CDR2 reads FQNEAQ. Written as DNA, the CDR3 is TGTGCCAGCAGCTTAGGGCTCATAGAGCAGTTCTTC. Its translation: CASSLGLIEQFF.

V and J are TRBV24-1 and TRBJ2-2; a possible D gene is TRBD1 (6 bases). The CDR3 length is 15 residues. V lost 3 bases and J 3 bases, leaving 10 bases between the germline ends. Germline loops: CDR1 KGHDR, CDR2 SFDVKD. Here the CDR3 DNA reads TGTGCCACCAGTGATCAGGGGAAGGACACCGGGGAGCTGTTTTTT. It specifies CATSDQGKDTGELFF.

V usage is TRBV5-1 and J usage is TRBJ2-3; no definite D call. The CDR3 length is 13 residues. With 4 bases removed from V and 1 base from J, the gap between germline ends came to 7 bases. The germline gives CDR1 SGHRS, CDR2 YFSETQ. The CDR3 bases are TGCGCCAGCAGCCGCGGAGGCACAGATACGCAGTATTTT. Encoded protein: CASSRGGTDTQYF.

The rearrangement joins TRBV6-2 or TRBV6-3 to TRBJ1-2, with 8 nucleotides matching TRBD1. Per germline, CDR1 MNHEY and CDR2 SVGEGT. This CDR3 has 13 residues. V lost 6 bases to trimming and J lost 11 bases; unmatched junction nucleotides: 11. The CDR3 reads CASSELGTGIYTF. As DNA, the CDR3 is TGTGCCAGCAGCGAACTGGGGACAGGAATTTACACCTTC.

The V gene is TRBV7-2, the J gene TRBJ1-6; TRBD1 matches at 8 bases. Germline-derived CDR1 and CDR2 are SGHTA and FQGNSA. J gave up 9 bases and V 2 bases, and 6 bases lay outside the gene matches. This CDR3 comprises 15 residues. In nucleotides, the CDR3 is TGTGCCAGCAGCTTAACCCCCGGACAGGGTTCACCCCTCCACTTT. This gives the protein CASSLTPGQGSPLHF.

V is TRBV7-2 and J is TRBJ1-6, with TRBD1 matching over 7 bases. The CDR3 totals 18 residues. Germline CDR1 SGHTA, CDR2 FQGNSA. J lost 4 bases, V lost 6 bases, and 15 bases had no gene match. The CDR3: CASSHRSGTEFYNSPLHF. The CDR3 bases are TGTGCCAGCAGTCACCGATCCGGGACAGAATTTTATAATTCACCCCTCCACTTT.

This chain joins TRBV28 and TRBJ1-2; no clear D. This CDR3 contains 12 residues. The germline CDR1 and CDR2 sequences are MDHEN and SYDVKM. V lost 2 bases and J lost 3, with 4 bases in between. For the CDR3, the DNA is TGTGCCAGCAGTTTAGGCTACTATGGCTACACCTTC. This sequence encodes CASSLGYYGYTF.

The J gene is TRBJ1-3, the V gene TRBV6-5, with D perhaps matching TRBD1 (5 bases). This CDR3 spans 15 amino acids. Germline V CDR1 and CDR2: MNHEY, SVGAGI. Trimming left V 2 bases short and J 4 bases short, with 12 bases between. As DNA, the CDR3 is TGTGCCAGCAGTTACGACAGAGGCCCCGGAAACACCATATATTTT. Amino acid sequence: CASSYDRGPGNTIYF.

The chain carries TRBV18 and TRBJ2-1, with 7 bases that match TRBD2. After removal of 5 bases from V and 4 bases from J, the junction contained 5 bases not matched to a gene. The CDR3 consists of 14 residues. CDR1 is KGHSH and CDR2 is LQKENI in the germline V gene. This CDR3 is CASSSTSRYNEQFF. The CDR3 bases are TGTGCCAGCTCATCGACTAGCAGATACAATGAGCAGTTCTTC.

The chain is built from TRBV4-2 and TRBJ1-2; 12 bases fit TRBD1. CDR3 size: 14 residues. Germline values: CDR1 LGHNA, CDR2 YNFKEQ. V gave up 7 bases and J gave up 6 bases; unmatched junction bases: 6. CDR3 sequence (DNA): TGTGCCAGCACGGCTGGGACAGGGGGCGATGGCTACACCTTC. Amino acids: CASTAGTGGDGYTF.

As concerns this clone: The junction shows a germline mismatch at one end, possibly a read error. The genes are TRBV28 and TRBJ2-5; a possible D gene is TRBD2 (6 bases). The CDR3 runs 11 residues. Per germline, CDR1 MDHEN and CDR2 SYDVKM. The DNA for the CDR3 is TGTGCCAGCAGTTTAAAGCCCGGACTAAACTTC. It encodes CASSLKPGLNF.

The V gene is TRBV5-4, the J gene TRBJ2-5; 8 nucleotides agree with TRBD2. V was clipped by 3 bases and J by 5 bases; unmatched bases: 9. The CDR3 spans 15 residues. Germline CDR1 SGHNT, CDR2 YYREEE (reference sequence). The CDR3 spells CASSSGLGEVETQYF. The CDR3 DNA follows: TGTGCCAGCAGCTCGGGACTAGGGGAAGTGGAGACCCAGTACTTC. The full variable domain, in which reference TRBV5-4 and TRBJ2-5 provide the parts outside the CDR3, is ETGVTQSPTHLIKTRGQQVTLRCSSQSGHNTVSWYQQALGQGPQFIFQYYREEENGRGNFPPRFSGLQFPNYSSELNVNALELDDSALYLCASSSGLGEVETQYFGPGTRLLVL.